The entry that follows covers one T cell receptor beta chain sequence. This record comes from a study of cytomegalovirus exposure and HLA in healthy donors. PCR amplification relied on 60 Vbeta primers (plus 13 Jbeta primers). Sequencing used immunoSEQ multiplex PCR; TCRdb keeps in-frame clones, though not all of them. The profile shows around 140,000 clones, over 65% of them singletons. Between the trimmed V and J ends, which lost 3 bases and 1 base, there was a span of 9 bases. The CDR3 is 15 amino acids. CDR1 is WNHNN and CDR2 is SYGVQD in the germline V gene (reference sequence). This chain joins TRBV10-1 and TRBJ2-2; weak D call: TRBD2 (6 bases). The sample taken for sequencing was PBMCs. The TCR sequence derives from a male donor in good health and CMV-seronegative. The CDR3 reads CASSDISGNTGELFF. The DNA of the CDR3 is TGCGCCAGCAGTGATATTAGCGGGAACACCGGGGAGCTGTTTTTT.